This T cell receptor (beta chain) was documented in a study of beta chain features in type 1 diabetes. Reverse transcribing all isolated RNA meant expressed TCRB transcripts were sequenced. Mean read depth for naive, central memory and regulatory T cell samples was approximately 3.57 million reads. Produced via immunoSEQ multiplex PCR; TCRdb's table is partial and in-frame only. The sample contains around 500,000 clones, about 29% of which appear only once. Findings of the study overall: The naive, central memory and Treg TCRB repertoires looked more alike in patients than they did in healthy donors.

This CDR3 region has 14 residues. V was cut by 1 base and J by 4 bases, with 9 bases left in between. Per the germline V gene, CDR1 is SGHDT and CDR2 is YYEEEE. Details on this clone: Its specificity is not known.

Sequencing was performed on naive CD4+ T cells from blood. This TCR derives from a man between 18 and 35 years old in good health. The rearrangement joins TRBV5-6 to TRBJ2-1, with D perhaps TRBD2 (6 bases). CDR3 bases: TGTGCCAGCAGCTTGAGCGGGTTATACAATGAGCAGTTCTTC. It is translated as CASSLSGLYNEQFF.